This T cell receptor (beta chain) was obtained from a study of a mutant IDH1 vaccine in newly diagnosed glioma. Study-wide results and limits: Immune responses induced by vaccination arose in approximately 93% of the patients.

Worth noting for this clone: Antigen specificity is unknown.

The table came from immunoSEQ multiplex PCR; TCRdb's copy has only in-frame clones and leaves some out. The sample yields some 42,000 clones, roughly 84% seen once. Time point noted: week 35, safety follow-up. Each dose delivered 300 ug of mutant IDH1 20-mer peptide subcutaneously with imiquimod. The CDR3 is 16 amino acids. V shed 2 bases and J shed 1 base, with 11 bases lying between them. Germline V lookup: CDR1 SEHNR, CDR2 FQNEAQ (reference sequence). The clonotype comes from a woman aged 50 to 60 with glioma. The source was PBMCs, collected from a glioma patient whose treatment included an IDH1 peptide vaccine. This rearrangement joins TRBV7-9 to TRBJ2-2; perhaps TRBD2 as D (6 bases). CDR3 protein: CASSLRNSGNTGELFF. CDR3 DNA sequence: TGTGCCAGCAGCTTAAGGAATAGCGGGAACACCGGGGAGCTGTTTTTT.